These 6 T cell receptor beta chains share one sample of origin, sequenced in a study of cytomegalovirus exposure and HLA in healthy donors. Use of 60 Vbeta and 13 Jbeta primers characterized the PCR. Assay used: immunoSEQ multiplex PCR; TCRdb lists only in-frame clones, some missing. The table has about 170,000 clones, approximately 81% seen once; the top ten hold about 2.7%. The sequencing sample was made of PBMCs. These receptors were collected from a man aged 25-45 years in good health and CMV-seropositive.

The V call is TRBV7-6, the J call TRBJ2-1, with D maybe TRBD1 (5 bases). This CDR3 spans 12 amino acids. The germline V gene has CDR1 SGHVS and CDR2 FNYEAQ. Trimming stripped 10 bases from V and 15 bases from J, with 22 bases between. This CDR3 reads CATSGPQGTPFF. The CDR3 DNA reads as TGTGCCACCTCCGGACCCCAGGGCACTCCGTTCTTC.

The chain uses TRBV29-1 and TRBJ1-2; the D gene is possibly TRBD1 (6 bases). The V and J ends lost 1 base and 2 bases respectively, with 14 bases between them. The length of the CDR3 is 15 residues. Germline V gene sequence: CDR1 SQVTM, CDR2 ANQGSEA. The CDR3 DNA is TGCAGCGTTGAAGGCTTACTGAGGGGGAACTATGGCTACACCTTC. This gives the protein CSVEGLLRGNYGYTF.

The genes are TRBV5-1 and TRBJ2-7; 9 bases line up with TRBD1. Germline loops: CDR1 SGHRS, CDR2 YFSETQ. Losses at the gene ends were 5 bases for V and 3 bases for J; bases not matched to a gene: 6. This CDR3 is 14 amino acids long. In nucleotides, the CDR3 is TGCGCCAGCAGTCCCGGGACAGGGCTCTACGAGCAGTACTTC. Its translation is CASSPGTGLYEQYF.

The V call is TRBV7-2, the J call TRBJ2-5; D possibly corresponds to TRBD2 (5 bases). CDR1 SGHTA and CDR2 FQGNSA come from the germline V gene. The CDR3 totals 14 residues. Trimming pared 1 base from V and 0 bases from J, leaving 6 bases between. The CDR3 reads CASSLGGYQETQYF. The DNA of the CDR3 is TGTGCCAGCAGCTTAGGCGGGTACCAAGAGACCCAGTACTTC.

The chain links TRBV6-5 to TRBJ2-3, with D unclear. CDR3 length: 15 amino acids. Germline lookup yields CDR1 MNHEY and CDR2 SVGAGI. Trimming stripped 1 base from V and 4 bases from J, with 12 bases between. The CDR3 spells CASSYLFGAADTQYF. In DNA, the CDR3 is TGTGCCAGCAGTTACTTATTTGGAGCCGCAGATACGCAGTATTTT.

This clone was counted between two and nine times. The chain uses TRBV4-1 and TRBJ1-2; TRBD1 is a possible D gene (5 bases). This CDR3 spans 16 amino acids. V was cut by 1 base and J by 1 base, with 13 bases left in between. Germline CDR1 and CDR2: MGHRA and YSYEKL. In nucleotides, the CDR3 is TGCGCCAGCAGCCAAGGGCACACACAGGATAACTATGGCTACACCTTC. It is translated as CASSQGHTQDNYGYTF.